The T cell receptor (beta chain) described here comes from a study of cytotoxic CD8 clonotypes in ibrutinib-treated CLL. Study context: Among the samples, the mean was about 260,000 productive templates and roughly 96,000 productive rearrangements.

Whole-study findings and limits: Clonality increased with ibrutinib response but returned toward baseline at progression. Contraction or stability on treatment was seen for public clonotypes, which were uncommon.

The TCR beta libraries used around 2 micrograms of genomic DNA that came from cryopreserved PBMCs. CDR1 and CDR2 (germline): GTSNPN, SVGIG (reference sequence). The V end was cut by 7 bases, the J end by 4 bases, with 24 bases between. The CDR3 extends over 16 amino acids. On this clone itself: The antigen is not known.

Sequenced by immunoSEQ multiplex PCR; TCRdb stores in-frame clones only, minus some. The sample includes some 290,000 clones, roughly 85% of them seen just once. V and J are TRBV30 and TRBJ2-3; no firm D call. The clonotype originates from a human donor with chronic lymphocytic leukemia. This sample comprised PBMCs, obtained before ibrutinib treatment. For the CDR3, the DNA is TGTGCCTTCGTCCCCGGTAATGGTCATCTAGCAGATACGCAGTATTTT. It yields the protein CAFVPGNGHLADTQYF. Full variable domain (remainder filled in from reference TRBV30 and TRBJ2-3): SQTIHQWPATLVQPVGSPLSLECTVEGTSNPNLYWYRQAAGRGLQLLFYSVGIGQISSEVPQNLSASRPQDRQFILSSKKLLLSDSGFYLCAFVPGNGHLADTQYFGPGTRLTVL.